This passage covers 6 T cell receptor beta chains from one sample sequenced in a study of OX40 agonist ivuxolimab in advanced cancers. Using immunoSEQ multiplex PCR, the repertoire was profiled, and TCRdb retains in-frame clones only, with some absent. This repertoire shows approximately 35,000 clones, roughly four fifths found once; its top ten account for around 12%. Sequenced material: CD4+ or CD8+ T cells sorted from blood, taken in a trial of the OX40 agonist ivuxolimab. These receptors originate from an adult with an advanced solid tumor such as melanoma, head and neck, liver or kidney cancer.

The rearrangement joins TRBV5-6 to TRBJ2-5; D might be TRBD1 or TRBD2, each matching 6 bases. This CDR3 is 14 amino acids long. Trimming cost V 2 bases and J 5 bases, with 13 bases left between them. In germline, CDR1 is SGHDT, CDR2 YYEEEE. CDR3 in amino acids: CASSLRGAGETQYF. The DNA of the CDR3 is TGTGCCAGCAGCTTAAGGGGGGCCGGGGAGACCCAGTACTTC.

The chain uses TRBV10-3 and TRBJ1-3; D is unresolved. The CDR3 has 11 amino acids. Germline CDR1 reads ENHRY; CDR2 reads SYGVKD. Deletions cut 7 bases from V and 8 bases from J, with 9 bases between. CDR3: CAITDRDTIYF. DNA of the CDR3: TGTGCCATCACCGACCGGGACACCATATATTTT.

In its sample, this clone was seen a few times. The V gene is TRBV6-5, the J gene TRBJ2-4; 7 nucleotides align to TRBD1. The germline V gene encodes CDR1 MNHEY and CDR2 SVGAGI. Trimming took 4 bases from V and 3 from J; bases not matched to a gene: 6. This CDR3 contains 15 residues. Written as DNA, the CDR3 is TGTGCCAGCAGTTCTACAGGGGCGGGCAAAAACATTCAGTACTTC. Translating it yields CASSSTGAGKNIQYF.

As to this clone: Other DNA sequences from this sample encode an identical CDR3 as well. V usage is TRBV7-9 and J usage is TRBJ2-6; maybe TRBD2 (7 bases). The V and J ends lost 1 base and 4 bases respectively, with 14 bases between them. This CDR3 comprises 17 residues. Per germline, CDR1 SEHNR and CDR2 FQNEAQ (reference sequence). For the CDR3, the DNA is TGTGCCAGCAGCTTAGGGGGGGGGCGATCCGGGGCCAACGTCCTGACTTTC. The encoded protein is CASSLGGGRSGANVLTF.

This clone has just one count. This chain uses TRBV23-1 with TRBJ2-5; D remains unclear. TRBV23-1 is marked as an open reading frame, function uncertain. The V end lost 1 base, the J end lost 6 bases, and 15 bases lay between the germline ends. This CDR3 is 15 amino acids long. CDR3 DNA sequence: TGCGCCAGCAGTCAATTTAACCCCTACCCCCAGACCCAGTACTTC. This encodes CASSQFNPYPQTQYF.

The rearrangement links TRBV7-2 to TRBJ2-2; the D call may be TRBD1 or TRBD2 (5 bases each). The germline V gene encodes CDR1 SGHTA and CDR2 FQGNSA. Trimming took 2 bases from V and 6 from J, leaving 10 bases between them. The CDR3 extends over 14 amino acids. CDR3 sequence reads: CASSLSGTPGELFF. In DNA form, the CDR3 reads TGTGCCAGCAGCTTATCGGGGACCCCCGGGGAGCTGTTTTTT.